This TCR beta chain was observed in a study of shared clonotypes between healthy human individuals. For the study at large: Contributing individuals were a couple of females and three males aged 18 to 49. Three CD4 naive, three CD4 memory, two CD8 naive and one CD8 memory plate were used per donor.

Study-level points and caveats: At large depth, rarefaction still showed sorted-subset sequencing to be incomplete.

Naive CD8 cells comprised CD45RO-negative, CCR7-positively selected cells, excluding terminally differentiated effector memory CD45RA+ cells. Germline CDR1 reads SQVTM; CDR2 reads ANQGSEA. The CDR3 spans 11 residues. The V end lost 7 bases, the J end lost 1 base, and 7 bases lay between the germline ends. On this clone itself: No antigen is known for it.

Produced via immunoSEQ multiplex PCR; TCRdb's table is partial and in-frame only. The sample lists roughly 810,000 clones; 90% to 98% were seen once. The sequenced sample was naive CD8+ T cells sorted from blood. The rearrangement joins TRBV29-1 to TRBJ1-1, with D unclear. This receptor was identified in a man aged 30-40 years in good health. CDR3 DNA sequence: TGCAGCGCACAGAAGAACACTGAAGCTTTCTTT. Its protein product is CSAQKNTEAFF.